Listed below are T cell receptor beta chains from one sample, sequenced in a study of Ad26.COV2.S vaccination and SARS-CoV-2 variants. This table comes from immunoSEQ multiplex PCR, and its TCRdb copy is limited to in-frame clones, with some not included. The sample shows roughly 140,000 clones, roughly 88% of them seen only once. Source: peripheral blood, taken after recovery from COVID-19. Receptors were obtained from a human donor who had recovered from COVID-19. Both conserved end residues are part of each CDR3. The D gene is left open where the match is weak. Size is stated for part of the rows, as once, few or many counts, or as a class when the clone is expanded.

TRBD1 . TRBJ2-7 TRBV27 CASSLRTGNEQYF TGTGCCAGCAGTTTGAGGACAGGAAACGAGCAGTACTTC
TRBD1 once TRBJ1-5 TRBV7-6 CASSLRTGSNQPQHF TGTGCCAGCAGCTTGAGGACAGGTAGCAATCAGCCCCAGCATTTT
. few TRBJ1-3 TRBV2 CASSEGSSGNTIYF TGTGCCAGCAGTGAGGGCAGCTCTGGAAACACCATATATTTT
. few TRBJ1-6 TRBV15 CATSPDSYRVGSPLHF TGTGCCACCAGCCCTGACTCCTACAGAGTTGGTTCACCCCTCCACTTT
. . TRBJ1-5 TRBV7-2 CASSSYRDQPQHF TGTGCCAGCAGCTCCTATAGGGATCAGCCCCAGCATTTT
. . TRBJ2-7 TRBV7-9 CASSSRQWWPYEQYF TGTGCCAGCAGCTCCAGACAGTGGTGGCCCTACGAGCAGTACTTC
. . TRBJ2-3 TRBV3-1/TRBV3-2 CASSQRADTQYF TGTGCCAGCAGCCAACGGGCAGATACGCAGTATTTT
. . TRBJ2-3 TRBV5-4 CASSSPFGLLSTDTQYF TGTGCCAGCAGCTCCCCTTTTGGACTGCTGAGCACAGATACGCAGTATTTT
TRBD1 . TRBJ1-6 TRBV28 CASGWSGQGNSPLHF TGTGCCAGTGGGTGGTCGGGACAGGGAAATTCACCCCTCCACTTT
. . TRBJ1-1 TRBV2 CASSEWGNTEAFF TGTGCCAGCAGTGAATGGGGGAACACTGAAGCTTTCTTT
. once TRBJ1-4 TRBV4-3 CASSQGGVDSDNEKLFF TGCGCCAGCAGCCAAGGGGGGGTGGACAGCGATAATGAAAAACTGTTTTTT
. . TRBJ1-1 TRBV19 CASSKASTEAFF TGTGCCAGTAGTAAGGCATCCACTGAAGCTTTCTTT
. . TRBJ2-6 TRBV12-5 CASGVLSPPSGANVLTF TGTGCTAGTGGGGTCCTTTCCCCCCCTTCGGGGGCCAACGTCCTGACTTTC
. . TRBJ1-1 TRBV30 CAWSDTLNTEAFF TGTGCCTGGAGTGACACATTGAACACTGAAGCTTTCTTT
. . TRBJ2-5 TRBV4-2 CASSQALQNQETQYF TGTGCCAGCAGCCAAGCTCTTCAGAACCAAGAGACCCAGTACTTC
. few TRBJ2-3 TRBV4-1 CASSQSIVSTDTQYF TGCGCCAGCAGCCAGTCGATCGTCAGCACAGATACGCAGTATTTT
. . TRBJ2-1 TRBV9 CASSTSSAPEQFF TGTGCCAGCAGCACGTCTAGCGCTCCTGAGCAGTTCTTC
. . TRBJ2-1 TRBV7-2 CASSLNLLNNEQFF TGTGCCAGCAGCTTAAACCTCCTGAACAATGAGCAGTTCTTC
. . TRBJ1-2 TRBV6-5 CASSYISRGYGYTF TGTGCCAGCAGTTATATCAGCAGGGGATATGGCTACACCTTC
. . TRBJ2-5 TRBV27 CARPGGRRETQYF TGTGCCAGACCCGGGGGGCGCAGGGAGACCCAGTACTTC
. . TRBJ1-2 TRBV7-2 CASSLAYGYTF TGTGCCAGCAGCTTAGCCTATGGCTACACCTTC
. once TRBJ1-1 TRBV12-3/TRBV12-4 CASEGNFNTEAFF TGTGCCAGCGAGGGGAATTTTAACACTGAAGCTTTCTTT
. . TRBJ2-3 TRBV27 CASSLFPGAFTDTQYF TGTGCCAGCAGTTTATTCCCCGGGGCATTCACAGATACGCAGTATTTT
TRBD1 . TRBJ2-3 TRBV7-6 CASSRGQGHTTQYF TGTGCCAGCAGTCGGGGACAGGGTCACACTACGCAGTATTTT
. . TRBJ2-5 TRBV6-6 CASSPDIPRETQYF TGTGCCAGCAGTCCCGACATACCGCGAGAGACCCAGTACTTC
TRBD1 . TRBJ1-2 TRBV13 CASSPGTGWGYGYTF TGTGCCAGCAGCCCCGGGACAGGGTGGGGCTATGGCTACACCTTC
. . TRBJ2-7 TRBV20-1 CSATRDYEQYF TGCAGTGCTACTAGGGACTACGAGCAGTACTTC
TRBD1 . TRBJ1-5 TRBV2 CASTQGVFGQPQHF TGTGCCAGCACCCAGGGGGTGTTCGGCCAGCCCCAGCATTTT
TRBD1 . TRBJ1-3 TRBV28 CASSSTGYAGNTIYF TGTGCCAGCAGTTCGACAGGGTACGCTGGAAACACCATATATTTT
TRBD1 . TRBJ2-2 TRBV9 CASTTTGGSNTGELFF TGTGCCAGCACCACGACAGGGGGGTCTAACACCGGGGAGCTGTTTTTT
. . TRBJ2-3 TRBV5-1 CASSGTDPSTDTQYF TGCGCCAGCAGCGGTACAGATCCTAGCACAGATACGCAGTATTTT
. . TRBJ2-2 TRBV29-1 CSVVATQPGSTGELFF TGCAGCGTTGTCGCGACCCAACCCGGATCCACCGGGGAGCTGTTTTTT
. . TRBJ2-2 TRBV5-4 CASSLAQGRTGELFF TGTGCCAGCAGCTTAGCACAGGGAAGGACCGGGGAGCTGTTTTTT
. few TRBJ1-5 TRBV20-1 CSASADTNQPQHF TGCAGTGCTAGTGCGGACACCAATCAGCCCCAGCATTTT
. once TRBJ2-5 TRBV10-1 CASSESNAGQETQYF TGCGCCAGCAGTGAGTCAAACGCGGGGCAAGAGACCCAGTACTTC
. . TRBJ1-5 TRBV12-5 CASAEDLNQPQHF TGTGCTAGTGCCGAGGACCTCAATCAGCCCCAGCATTTT
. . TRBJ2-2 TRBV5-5 CASSFPGTGELFF TGTGCCAGCAGCTTCCCCGGCACCGGGGAGCTGTTTTTT
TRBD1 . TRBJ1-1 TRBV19 CAKLPGQENTEAFF TGTGCCAAACTCCCGGGACAGGAGAACACTGAAGCTTTCTTT
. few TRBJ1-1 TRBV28 CASRVFGGANTEAFF TGTGCCAGCAGAGTCTTCGGAGGCGCGAACACTGAAGCTTTCTTT
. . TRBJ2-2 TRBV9 CASSVRFNGELFF TGTGCCAGCAGCGTCCGATTCAACGGGGAGCTGTTTTTT
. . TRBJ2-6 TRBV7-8 CASSLGYEGGGANVLTF TGTGCCAGCAGCTTAGGATATGAGGGTGGCGGGGCCAACGTCCTGACTTTC
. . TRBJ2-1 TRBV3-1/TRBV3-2 CASSRGARNEQFF TGTGCCAGCAGCCGAGGTGCGCGCAATGAGCAGTTCTTC
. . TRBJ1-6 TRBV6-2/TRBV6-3 CASSLTGRGSPLHF TGTGCCAGCAGTTTAACCGGGCGCGGTTCACCCCTCCACTTT
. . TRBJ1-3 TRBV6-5 CASSLNGNTIYF TGTGCCAGCAGCCTAAATGGAAACACCATATATTTT
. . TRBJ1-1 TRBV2 CASRESLLKAFF TGTGCCAGCAGGGAAAGTCTCCTAAAAGCTTTCTTT
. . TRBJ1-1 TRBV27 CASSLFDMNTEAFF TGTGCCAGCAGTTTATTTGACATGAACACTGAAGCTTTCTTT
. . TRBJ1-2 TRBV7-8 CASSSTGGYGYTF TGTGCCAGCAGCTCCACGGGGGGCTATGGCTACACCTTC
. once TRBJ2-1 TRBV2 CASSGESDSAARFF TGTGCCAGCAGTGGGGAGTCGGACAGCGCAGCTCGGTTCTTC